This paragraph covers one T cell receptor (beta chain) sequence. Trimming pared 7 bases from V and 1 base from J, leaving 16 bases between. The CDR3 sequence is 15 residues long. Germline V lookup: CDR1 SGHTA, CDR2 FQGNSA. This sample stems from a study of blood T cell repertoires in COVID-19. For the study at large: Material from acute and convalescent COVID-19 was sourced from the United States, Italy and Spain. Sample material is recorded as cDNA or gDNA derived from T cells, B-cell-depleted T cells, or PBMCs.

Per the original data handling: It was from reference gene primer amplification that nucleated cell counts were estimated. Clones were read by immunoSEQ multiplex PCR, and TCRdb kept only the in-frame ones, dropping some. D and trimming come from the DNA, and the V and J calls and clone size come from that table. The data show under 150,000 clones, 83% seen once. The receptor was derived from an elderly man with active or convalescent COVID-19. The chain has TRBV7-2 and TRBJ1-2; no reliable D call. Sequencing was performed on peripheral blood. In nucleotides, the CDR3 is TGTGCCAGCACCGCTTCCCCTTTAGATAACTATGGCTACACCTTC. This codes for CASTASPLDNYGYTF.